This is a list of T cell receptor beta chains from one sample in a study of human CD4 T cells and Enterobacteriaceae. Produced via immunoSEQ multiplex PCR; TCRdb's table is partial and in-frame only. The table records around 1,100 clones, roughly 33% of them present only once. Source material: bacteria-reactive CD4+ T cells grown in culture. These receptors came from a human donor in good health. The CDR3 runs from the conserved cysteine through the conserved F or W. The order of the fields is V gene, J gene, D gene, clone size, CDR3 protein, CDR3 DNA. D genes are given only for firm matches. Rows give clone size only sometimes, using once, few, many, or a class for an expanded clone.

v_call: TRBV7-2; j_call: TRBJ1-2; d_call: TRBD1; clone_size: few; cdr3_aa: CASSLTGWDYGYTF; cdr3_nt: TGTGCCAGCAGCTTGACAGGGTGGGACTATGGCTACACCTTC
v_call: TRBV18; j_call: TRBJ2-2; d_call: NA; clone_size: few; cdr3_aa: CASSGAGTGELFF; cdr3_nt: TGTGCCAGCTCGGGGGCTGGCACCGGGGAGCTGTTTTTT
v_call: TRBV6-5; j_call: TRBJ1-2; d_call: NA; clone_size: few; cdr3_aa: CASSSPGQKGYGYTF; cdr3_nt: TGTGCCAGCAGTTCCCCGGGACAAAAGGGCTATGGCTACACCTTC
v_call: TRBV30; j_call: TRBJ1-2; d_call: NA; clone_size: medium-sized; cdr3_aa: CAWSVPQKLNYGYTF; cdr3_nt: TGTGCCTGGAGTGTACCTCAGAAGCTTAACTATGGCTACACCTTC
v_call: TRBV28; j_call: TRBJ2-5; d_call: TRBD2; clone_size: once; cdr3_aa: CASSYPGLAGVSRETQYF; cdr3_nt: TGTGCCAGCAGTTACCCGGGACTAGCGGGAGTGAGTCGCGAGACCCAGTACTTC
v_call: TRBV7-9; j_call: TRBJ1-1; d_call: TRBD1; clone_size: few; cdr3_aa: CASSRGQGGTEAFF; cdr3_nt: TGTGCCAGCAGCCGAGGACAGGGTGGGACTGAAGCTTTCTTT
v_call: TRBV19; j_call: TRBJ2-5; d_call: NA; clone_size: NA; cdr3_aa: CASTGIRGEQYF; cdr3_nt: TGTGCCAGCACAGGGATTCGGGGGGAGCAGTACTTC
v_call: TRBV5-1; j_call: TRBJ2-3; d_call: NA; clone_size: once; cdr3_aa: CASSSYKPPTDTQYF; cdr3_nt: TGCGCCAGCAGCTCATACAAACCACCCACAGATACGCAGTATTTT
v_call: TRBV6-5; j_call: TRBJ2-1; d_call: NA; clone_size: once; cdr3_aa: CASGYEASYNEQFF; cdr3_nt: TGTGCCAGCGGCTATGAGGCTTCCTACAATGAGCAGTTCTTC
v_call: TRBV30; j_call: TRBJ1-3; d_call: TRBD1; clone_size: few; cdr3_aa: CAWSVGLQGASGNTIYF; cdr3_nt: TGTGCCTGGAGTGTGGGCCTCCAGGGGGCATCCGGAAACACCATATATTTT
v_call: TRBV27; j_call: TRBJ2-7; d_call: TRBD1; clone_size: NA; cdr3_aa: CASSLGLGTGNSYEQYF; cdr3_nt: TGTGCCAGCAGCTTAGGTTTAGGGACAGGGAACTCCTACGAGCAGTACTTC
v_call: TRBV5-8; j_call: TRBJ1-5; d_call: NA; clone_size: NA; cdr3_aa: CASSLWGGGNQPQHF; cdr3_nt: TGTGCCAGCAGCCTTTGGGGCGGGGGCAATCAGCCCCAGCATTTT
v_call: TRBV5-1; j_call: TRBJ2-2; d_call: TRBD2; clone_size: NA; cdr3_aa: CASSLASSGRAGELFF; cdr3_nt: TGCGCCAGCAGCTTGGCATCTAGCGGGAGGGCCGGGGAGCTGTTTTTT
v_call: TRBV28; j_call: TRBJ1-1; d_call: TRBD1; clone_size: few; cdr3_aa: CASRPPGTGSTEAFF; cdr3_nt: TGTGCCAGCAGACCTCCCGGGACAGGGTCCACTGAAGCTTTCTTT
v_call: TRBV5-1; j_call: TRBJ2-7; d_call: NA; clone_size: NA; cdr3_aa: CASSRDFSYEQYF; cdr3_nt: TGCGCCAGCAGCCGGGACTTTTCCTACGAGCAGTACTTC
v_call: TRBV9; j_call: TRBJ2-1; d_call: NA; clone_size: once; cdr3_aa: CAVSYNEQFF; cdr3_nt: TGTGCCGTCTCCTACAATGAGCAGTTCTTC
v_call: TRBV28; j_call: TRBJ1-2; d_call: NA; clone_size: few; cdr3_aa: CASSLSGPPPVNTF; cdr3_nt: TGTGCCAGCAGTTTAAGCGGGCCACCCCCCGTAAACACCTTC
v_call: TRBV5-1; j_call: TRBJ2-7; d_call: NA; clone_size: NA; cdr3_aa: CASSLAPPTYEQYF; cdr3_nt: TGCGCCAGCAGCTTGGCCCCCCCGACCTACGAGCAGTACTTC
v_call: TRBV19; j_call: TRBJ1-5; d_call: NA; clone_size: hyperexpanded; cdr3_aa: CASTAGHGQPQHF; cdr3_nt: TGTGCCAGTACCGCAGGGCACGGTCAGCCCCAGCATTTT
v_call: TRBV4-1; j_call: TRBJ2-7; d_call: NA; clone_size: few; cdr3_aa: CASSHGGAVFSYEQYF; cdr3_nt: TGCGCCAGCAGCCATGGGGGGGCAGTTTTTTCATACGAGCAGTACTTC
v_call: TRBV29-1; j_call: TRBJ1-4; d_call: TRBD1; clone_size: NA; cdr3_aa: CSVEDRWTGGKLFF; cdr3_nt: TGCAGCGTTGAAGATAGGTGGACAGGGGGAAAACTGTTTTTT
v_call: TRBV27; j_call: TRBJ1-1; d_call: NA; clone_size: NA; cdr3_aa: CASSLGGPHTEAFF; cdr3_nt: TGTGCCAGCAGTTTAGGGGGCCCACACACTGAAGCTTTCTTT
v_call: TRBV7-8; j_call: TRBJ2-7; d_call: NA; clone_size: NA; cdr3_aa: CASSFDRTYEQYF; cdr3_nt: TGTGCCAGCAGCTTCGACAGAACCTACGAGCAGTACTTC
v_call: TRBV4-1; j_call: TRBJ2-1; d_call: TRBD2; clone_size: NA; cdr3_aa: CASSQTSAGGYNEQFF; cdr3_nt: TGCGCCAGCAGCCAGACGTCAGCGGGAGGTTACAATGAGCAGTTCTTC
v_call: TRBV7-2; j_call: TRBJ2-7; d_call: TRBD2; clone_size: NA; cdr3_aa: CASSLGTSGSQQYF; cdr3_nt: TGTGCCAGCAGCTTGGGGACTAGCGGGAGTCAGCAGTACTTC
v_call: TRBV5-4; j_call: TRBJ2-1; d_call: TRBD2; clone_size: medium-sized; cdr3_aa: CASSQGLAGINEQFF; cdr3_nt: TGTGCCAGCAGCCAAGGACTAGCGGGGATCAATGAGCAGTTCTTC
v_call: TRBV2; j_call: TRBJ2-2; d_call: NA; clone_size: NA; cdr3_aa: CASTRDGTGELFF; cdr3_nt: TGTGCCAGCACTCGTGACGGCACCGGGGAGCTGTTTTTT
v_call: TRBV30; j_call: TRBJ2-1; d_call: TRBD2; clone_size: NA; cdr3_aa: CALWRGVRNEQFF; cdr3_nt: TGTGCCTTGTGGCGGGGGGTAAGGAATGAGCAGTTCTTC
v_call: TRBV7-3; j_call: TRBJ2-7; d_call: TRBD1; clone_size: NA; cdr3_aa: CASSVTGGDSEQYF; cdr3_nt: TGTGCCAGCAGCGTAACAGGGGGCGATTCCGAGCAGTACTTC
v_call: TRBV9; j_call: TRBJ2-2; d_call: TRBD1; clone_size: few; cdr3_aa: CASTRDRTLTGELFF; cdr3_nt: TGTGCCAGCACTCGGGACAGAACCCTAACCGGGGAGCTGTTTTTT
v_call: TRBV5-8; j_call: TRBJ1-1; d_call: NA; clone_size: large; cdr3_aa: CASSPAPMNTEAFF; cdr3_nt: TGTGCCAGCAGCCCGGCCCCTATGAACACTGAAGCTTTCTTT
v_call: TRBV10-3; j_call: TRBJ2-2; d_call: NA; clone_size: NA; cdr3_aa: CALSAGQSVNTGELFF; cdr3_nt: TGTGCCCTGAGTGCAGGACAGAGTGTTAACACCGGGGAGCTGTTTTTT
v_call: TRBV6-5; j_call: TRBJ2-4; d_call: NA; clone_size: NA; cdr3_aa: CASSYGAAQYF; cdr3_nt: TGTGCCAGCAGTTACGGGGCAGCTCAGTACTTC
v_call: TRBV7-2; j_call: TRBJ2-5; d_call: NA; clone_size: NA; cdr3_aa: CASSRYSTMGQETQYF; cdr3_nt: TGTGCCAGCAGCAGATATTCCACCATGGGGCAAGAGACCCAGTACTTC
v_call: TRBV2; j_call: TRBJ1-5; d_call: NA; clone_size: medium-sized; cdr3_aa: CASSRQMNQPQHF; cdr3_nt: TGTGCCAGCAGTAGACAGATGAATCAGCCCCAGCATTTT
v_call: TRBV11-2; j_call: TRBJ2-2; d_call: TRBD1; clone_size: once; cdr3_aa: CARQGKHRGAVF; cdr3_nt: TGTGCCCGACAGGGGAAACACCGGGGAGCTGTTTTT
v_call: TRBV11-3; j_call: TRBJ1-1; d_call: NA; clone_size: NA; cdr3_aa: CASSLYENTEAFF; cdr3_nt: TGTGCCAGCAGCTTATATGAGAACACTGAAGCTTTCTTT
v_call: TRBV7-2; j_call: TRBJ2-5; d_call: NA; clone_size: few; cdr3_aa: CASSLGRDFGGQETQYF; cdr3_nt: TGTGCCAGCAGCCTAGGCCGGGACTTTGGGGGGCAAGAGACCCAGTACTTC
v_call: TRBV19; j_call: TRBJ2-1; d_call: NA; clone_size: NA; cdr3_aa: CASTHGGLEMHNEQFF; cdr3_nt: TGTGCCAGTACCCACGGGGGGCTCGAAATGCACAATGAGCAGTTCTTC
v_call: TRBV11-3; j_call: TRBJ2-7; d_call: NA; clone_size: NA; cdr3_aa: CASSPPAGAAYEQYF; cdr3_nt: TGTGCCAGCAGCCCGCCGGCAGGGGCAGCCTACGAGCAGTACTTC